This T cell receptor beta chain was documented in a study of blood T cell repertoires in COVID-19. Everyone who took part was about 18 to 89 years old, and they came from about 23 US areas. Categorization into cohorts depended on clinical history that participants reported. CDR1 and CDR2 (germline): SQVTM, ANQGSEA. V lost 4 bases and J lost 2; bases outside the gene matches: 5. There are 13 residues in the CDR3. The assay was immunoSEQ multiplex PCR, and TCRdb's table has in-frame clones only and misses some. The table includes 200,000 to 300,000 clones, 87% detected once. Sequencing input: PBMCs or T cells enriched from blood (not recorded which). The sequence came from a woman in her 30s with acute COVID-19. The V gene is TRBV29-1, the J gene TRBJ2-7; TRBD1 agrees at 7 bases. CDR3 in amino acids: CSVVMGQTYEQYF. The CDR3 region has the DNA TGCAGCGTTGTAATGGGACAGACCTACGAGCAGTACTTC.